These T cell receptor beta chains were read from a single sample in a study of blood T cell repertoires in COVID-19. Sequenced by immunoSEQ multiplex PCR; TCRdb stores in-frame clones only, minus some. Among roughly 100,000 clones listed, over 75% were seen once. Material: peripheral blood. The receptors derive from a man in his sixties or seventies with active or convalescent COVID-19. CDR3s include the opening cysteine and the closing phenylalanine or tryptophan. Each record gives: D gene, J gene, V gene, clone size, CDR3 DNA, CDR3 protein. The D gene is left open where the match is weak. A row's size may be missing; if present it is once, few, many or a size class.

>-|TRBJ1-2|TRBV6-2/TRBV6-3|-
TGTGCCAGCATCCCGGGACAACGGTACTATGGCTACACCTTC
CASIPGQRYYGYTF
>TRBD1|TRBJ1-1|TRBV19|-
TGTGCCAGTAGTGTCAAACAGGGGATGAACACTGAAGCTTTCTTT
CASSVKQGMNTEAFF
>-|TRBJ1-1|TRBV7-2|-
TGTGCCAGCAGCCTTGACAGCGTGAGGACTGAAGCTTTCTTT
CASSLDSVRTEAFF
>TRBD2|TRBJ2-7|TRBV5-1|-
TGCGCCAGCAGGTTCCTAGCGGGATCCTACGAGCAGTACTTC
CASRFLAGSYEQYF
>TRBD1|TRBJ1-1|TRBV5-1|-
TGCGCCAGCGGATTACAGGGGCACACTGAAGCTTTCTTT
CASGLQGHTEAFF
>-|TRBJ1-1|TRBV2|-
TGTGCCAGCCAAGGGGACACTGAAGCTTTCTTT
CASQGDTEAFF
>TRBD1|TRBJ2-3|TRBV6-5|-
TGTGCCAGCAGTTACCGGGACAGAGATACGCAGTATTTT
CASSYRDRDTQYF
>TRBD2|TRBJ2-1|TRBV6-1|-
TGTGCCAGCAGTGAATACCCCAGTAGCGGGGGATACAATGAGCAGTTCTTC
CASSEYPSSGGYNEQFF
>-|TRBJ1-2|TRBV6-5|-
TGTGCCAGCATTGCCGGGACATGGTATGGCTACACCTTC
CASIAGTWYGYTF
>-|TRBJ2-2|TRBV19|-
TGTGCCAGTAATGTACAGGCTTGGACCGGGGAGCTGTTTTTT
CASNVQAWTGELFF
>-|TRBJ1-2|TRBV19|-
TGTGCCAGTAGTCCCTACGGGGGGGGCAACGATGGCTACACCTTC
CASSPYGGGNDGYTF
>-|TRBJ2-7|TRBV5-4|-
TGTGCCAGCAGCCTCCAGGGTGGATCCTACGAGCAGTACTTC
CASSLQGGSYEQYF
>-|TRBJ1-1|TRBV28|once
TGTGCCAGCAGTTTACAGGGGAAATGGACTGAAGCTTTCTTT
CASSLQGKWTEAFF
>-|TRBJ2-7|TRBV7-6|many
TGTGCCAGCAGCTTAAAACCGGGACATGGCGACGAGCAGTACTTC
CASSLKPGHGDEQYF
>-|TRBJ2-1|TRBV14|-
TGTGCCAGCAGCCAAGGTGGATACAGTGAGCAGTTCTTC
CASSQGGYSEQFF
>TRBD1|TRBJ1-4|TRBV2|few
TGTGCCAGCAGCCCCAGGGGGCCAACTAATGAAAAACTGTTTTTT
CASSPRGPTNEKLFF
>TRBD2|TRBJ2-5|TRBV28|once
TGTGCCAGCAGTTCCCCCGGGACTAGCGCCCAAGAGACCCAGTACTTC
CASSSPGTSAQETQYF
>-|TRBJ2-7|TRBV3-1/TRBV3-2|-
TGTGCCAGCAGCCAAGTCGGGGGATACGAGCAGTACTTC
CASSQVGGYEQYF
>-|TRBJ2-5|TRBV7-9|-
TGTGCCAGCAGCTTAGGAATACCTGCGATGGAAGAGACCCAGTACTTC
CASSLGIPAMEETQYF
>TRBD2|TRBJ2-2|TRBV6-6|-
TGTGCCAGCAGTACTAGCGGGAGGGCCGGGGAGCTGTTTTTT
CASSTSGRAGELFF
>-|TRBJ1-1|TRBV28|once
TGTGCCAGCGTGCTTGACAGATACACTGAAGCTTTCTTT
CASVLDRYTEAFF
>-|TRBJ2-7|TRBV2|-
TGTGCCAGCAGTGGAAGGACAGACCTCTCCTACGAGCAGTACTTC
CASSGRTDLSYEQYF
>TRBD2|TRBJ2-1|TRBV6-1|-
TGTGCCAGCAGTGAATTTGGGGGGACTATCTACAATGAGCAGTTCTTC
CASSEFGGTIYNEQFF
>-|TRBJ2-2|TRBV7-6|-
TGTGCCAGCAGCTCGGAGGACACCGGGGAGCTGTTTTTT
CASSSEDTGELFF
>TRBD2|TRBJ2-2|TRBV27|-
TGTGCCAGCAGTTCTAGCGGGAGGGTCACCGGGGAGCTGTTTTTT
CASSSSGRVTGELFF
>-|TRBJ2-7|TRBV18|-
TGTGCCAGCTCCCCACGGGACTTCTCCTACGAGCAGTACTTC
CASSPRDFSYEQYF
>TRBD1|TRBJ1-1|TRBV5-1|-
TGCGCCAGCAGCTTAGTTCCGGGGACAGGGACTGAAGCTTTCTTT
CASSLVPGTGTEAFF
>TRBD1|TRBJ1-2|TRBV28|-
TGTGCCAGCACCGGACAGGATGGAAGGGATGGCTACACCTTC
CASTGQDGRDGYTF
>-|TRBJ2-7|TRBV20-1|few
TGCAGTGCTAGAGATTTTCCCCGGTCGTACTTC
CSARDFPRSYF
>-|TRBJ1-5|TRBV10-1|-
TGCGCCAGCAACTACGACCGCAGCAATCAGCCCCAGCATTTT
CASNYDRSNQPQHF
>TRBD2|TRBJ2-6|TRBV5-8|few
TGTGCCAGCAGCGGAAGGGAGCGGGACCCCTGGGGAGGGGCCAACGTCCTGACTTTC
CASSGRERDPWGGANVLTF
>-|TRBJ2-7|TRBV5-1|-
TGCGCCAGCAGAGCTAGCGCCACCTACGAGCAGTACTTC
CASRASATYEQYF
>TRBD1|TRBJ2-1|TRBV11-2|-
TGTGCCAGCAGCTTCCTAGGGGGCTATTCCTACAATGAGCAGTTCTTC
CASSFLGGYSYNEQFF
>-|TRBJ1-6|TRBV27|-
TGTGCCAGCAGTCAGCGGGGTTGGAATTCACCCCTCCACTTT
CASSQRGWNSPLHF
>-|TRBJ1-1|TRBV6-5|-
TGTGCCAGCAGTTACTCAGGGGGCACTGAAGCTTTCTTT
CASSYSGGTEAFF
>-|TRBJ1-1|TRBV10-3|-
TGTGCCATCAGACAAACAGGGATGGGCACTGAAGCTTTCTTT
CAIRQTGMGTEAFF
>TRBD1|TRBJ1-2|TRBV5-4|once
TGTGCCAGCAGCACGGGACAGGGGGACCATTATGGCTACACCTTC
CASSTGQGDHYGYTF
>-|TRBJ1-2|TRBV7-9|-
TGTGCCAGCACCCTAGGAGCAGGGAGGGATGGCTACACCTTC
CASTLGAGRDGYTF
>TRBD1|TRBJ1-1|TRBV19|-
TGTGCCAGTAGTGCCGGGACAGAAGCTGAAGCTTTCTTT
CASSAGTEAEAFF
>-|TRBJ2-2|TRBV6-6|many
TGTGCCAGCAGGACAACAGGGAACACCGGGGAGCTGTTTTTT
CASRTTGNTGELFF
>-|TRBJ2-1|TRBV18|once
TGTGCCAGCTCACCCGGACTGTATCAGTACAATGAGCAGTTCTTC
CASSPGLYQYNEQFF
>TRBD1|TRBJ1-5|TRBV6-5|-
TGTGCCAGCAGCCTAACAGGGGATAGCAATCAGCCCCAGCATTTT
CASSLTGDSNQPQHF
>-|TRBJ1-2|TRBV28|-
TGTGCCAGTACCCAGGTTAACTATGGCTACACCTTC
CASTQVNYGYTF
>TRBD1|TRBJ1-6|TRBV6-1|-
TGTGCCAGCAGTGATTCGGGACAGGGACTTTCGTATTCACCCCTCCACTTT
CASSDSGQGLSYSPLHF
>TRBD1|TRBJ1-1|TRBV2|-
TGTGCCAGCAGTTCACAGGGGGCGAATGAAGCTTTCTTT
CASSSQGANEAFF
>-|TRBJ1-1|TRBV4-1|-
TGCGCCAGCAGCCAAGATGGGGCGATGAACACTGAAGCTTTCTTT
CASSQDGAMNTEAFF
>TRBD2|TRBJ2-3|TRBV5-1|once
TGCGCCAGCAGCTTAAGCGGGACTAGCACAGATACGCAGTATTTT
CASSLSGTSTDTQYF
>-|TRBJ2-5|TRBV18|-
TGTGCCAGCTCACCACTACTGGCAGGGAGGGAGACCCAGTACTTC
CASSPLLAGRETQYF
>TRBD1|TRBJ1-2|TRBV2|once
TGTGCCAGCACCGGGACAGCTATGAATGGCTACACCTTC
CASTGTAMNGYTF
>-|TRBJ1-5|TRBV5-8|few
TGTGCCAGCAGCTTACAGGTGGATCAGCCCCAGCATTTT
CASSLQVDQPQHF